Presented here are 26 T cell receptor beta chains from one specimen sequenced in a study of blood T cell repertoires in COVID-19. The table came from immunoSEQ multiplex PCR; TCRdb's copy has only in-frame clones and leaves some out. The sample contains around 260,000 clones, about 90% of which appear only once. Sequencing input: peripheral blood. These receptors all stem from a woman between 45 and 60 years old with acute or convalescent COVID-19.

About this clone: The sample carries other DNA sequences with the same CDR3. The V call is TRBV5-1, the J call TRBJ2-7; 10 bases are a match to TRBD2. The CDR3 is 14 amino acids. Germline lookup yields CDR1 SGHRS and CDR2 YFSETQ. V lost 1 base to trimming and J lost 3 bases; unmatched junction nucleotides: 1. Here the CDR3 DNA reads TGCGCCAGCAGCTTGCCTAGCGGGAGCTACGAGCAGTACTTC. It yields the protein CASSLPSGSYEQYF.

This chain joins TRBV7-2 and TRBJ2-5; perhaps TRBD1 as D (6 bases). Trimming removed 2 bases at V and 3 bases at J, with 10 bases between. The CDR3 loop spans 14 amino acids. Per germline, CDR1 SGHTA and CDR2 FQGNSA. The chain's CDR3 is CASSLIRDKETQYF. The CDR3 DNA reads TGTGCCAGCAGCTTAATCAGGGACAAAGAGACCCAGTACTTC. The full variable domain, in which reference TRBV7-2 and TRBJ2-5 provide the parts outside the CDR3, is GAGVSQSPSNKVTEKGKDVELRCDPISGHTALYWYRQSLGQGLEFLIYFQGNSAPDKSGLPSDRFSAERTGGSVSTLTIQRTQQEDSAVYLCASSLIRDKETQYFGPGTRLLVL.

The chain couples TRBV3-1 (or the pseudogene TRBV3-2) to TRBJ2-7; 7 nucleotides match TRBD2. This CDR3 contains 15 residues. Per the germline V gene, CDR1 is LGHDT and CDR2 is YNNKEL (reference sequence). The junction had 15 bases not matched to a gene; V was cut back by 8 bases and J by 5 bases. The CDR3 protein is CASWLGAGDPHEQYF. Written as DNA, the CDR3 is TGTGCCAGCTGGCTAGGGGCGGGAGACCCCCACGAGCAGTACTTC.

This rearrangement joins TRBV28 to TRBJ1-4; no clear D. This CDR3 is built from 13 residues. The V gene's germline CDR1 is MDHEN and CDR2 SYDVKM. V was cut by 4 bases and J by 4 bases, with 7 bases left in between. CDR3 bases: TGTGCCAGCAGTTACGGAGGTAATGAAAAACTGTTTTTT. Translation gives CASSYGGNEKLFF.

With regard to this clone: At one of its ends the junction is not consistent with the germline gene, which may arise from a read error. CDR3 sequence: CVSSLSQGETQYF. The CDR3 DNA reads TGTGTCAGCAGTTTATCCCAGGGGGAGACCCAGTACTTC. The rearrangement uses TRBV27 and TRBJ2-5; weak D call: TRBD1 (6 bases). CDR1 and CDR2 (germline): MNHEY, SMNVEV (reference sequence). CDR3 length equals 13 residues.

This rearrangement joins TRBV5-8 to TRBJ1-1; 10 bases are a match to TRBD1. Germline CDR1 is SGHTS and CDR2 is YDEGEE. Trimming took 7 bases from V and 0 from J; bases not matched to a gene: 3. CDR3 size: 14 residues. The chain's CDR3 is CASGGQGMNTEAFF. CDR3 sequence (DNA): TGTGCCAGCGGGGGACAGGGGATGAACACTGAAGCTTTCTTT. Full variable domain (remainder filled in from reference TRBV5-8 and TRBJ1-1): EAGVTQSPTHLIKTRGQQATLRCSPISGHTSVYWYQQALGLGLQFLLWYDEGEERNRGNFPPRFSGRQFPNYSSELNVNALELEDSALYLCASGGQGMNTEAFFGQGTRLTVV.

This clone was counted once. This rearrangement joins TRBV5-4 to TRBJ2-1; TRBD2 matches 12 bases. This CDR3 contains 17 residues. The J segment lost 1 base and the V segment lost 4 bases, leaving 6 bases of the junction unmatched. Germline V gene lookup returns CDR1 SGHNT and CDR2 YYREEE (reference sequence). For the CDR3, the DNA is TGTGCCAGCAGCCCTGACACTAGCGGGAGGTCCTACAATGAGCAGTTCTTC. Protein product: CASSPDTSGRSYNEQFF.

The chain recombines TRBV4-3 with TRBJ2-3, with a weak D call TRBD1 (6 bases). V lost 0 bases to trimming and J lost 3 bases, with 19 bases between them. The CDR3 has 18 residues. CDR1 is LGHNA, CDR2 YSLEER, per germline. The CDR3 is CASSQDLLGAISTDTQYF. The CDR3 DNA reads TGCGCCAGCAGCCAAGATCTTCTGGGGGCTATATCGACAGATACGCAGTATTTT.

In this sample, this clone is large. The chain joins TRBV19 to TRBJ2-1; 7 nucleotides align to TRBD1. The V gene's germline CDR1 is LNHDA and CDR2 SQIVND (reference sequence). V shed 1 base, J shed 0 bases, and the junction held 3 bases outside the gene matches. The CDR3 extends over 16 amino acids. The CDR3 protein is CASSIGQGPSYNEQFF. CDR3 in DNA: TGTGCCAGTAGTATAGGACAGGGCCCCTCCTACAATGAGCAGTTCTTC.

The V gene is TRBV5-1, the J gene TRBJ1-5; D remains ambiguous. This CDR3 region has 14 residues. The ends were cut back, 0 bases at V and 3 bases at J, with 7 bases in the middle. Germline loops: CDR1 SGHRS, CDR2 YFSETQ. CDR3 sequence reads: CASSLGEYNQPQHF. The CDR3 DNA sequence: TGCGCCAGCAGCTTGGGGGAGTACAATCAGCCCCAGCATTTT.

This clone showed up just once. The CDR3 DNA sequence: TGTGCCAGCAGCTTCGGCGCACAGATCGGCGTGACCCAGTACTTC. This codes for CASSFGAQIGVTQYF. The V call is TRBV7-9, the J call TRBJ2-5; unclear D gene. The germline V gene has CDR1 SEHNR and CDR2 FQNEAQ (reference sequence). The CDR3 is made up of 15 amino acids. V lost 3 bases and J 7 bases, leaving 18 bases between the germline ends.

This chain links TRBV7-9 with TRBJ1-5, with D maybe TRBD1 (5 bases). V lost 5 bases and J lost 2, with 13 bases in between. The CDR3 loop spans 15 amino acids. Germline loops: CDR1 SEHNR, CDR2 FQNEAQ (reference sequence). The CDR3 region is CASSPVGGGNQPQHF. CDR3 coding DNA: TGTGCCAGCAGCCCCGTCGGAGGGGGCAATCAGCCCCAGCATTTT.

The chain has TRBV10-3 and TRBJ2-7, with TRBD1 matching over 7 bases. V trimming: 0 bases; J trimming: 1 base; junction bases outside the gene matches: 3. CDR1 and CDR2 from the germline V gene are ENHRY and SYGVKD. This CDR3 comprises 15 residues. The CDR3 bases are TGTGCCATCAGTGAGTCCGGGACAGCTTCCTACGAGCAGTACTTC. Its protein is CAISESGTASYEQYF.

The V gene is TRBV5-1, the J gene TRBJ2-7, with 8 bases that match TRBD2. V lost 2 bases and J lost 6; bases outside the gene matches: 10. The CDR3 has 15 residues. Germline CDR1 is SGHRS and CDR2 is YFSETQ. CDR3 in amino acids: CASSLPGGSGAEQYF. The CDR3 DNA reads as TGCGCCAGCAGCTTACCGGGGGGGAGCGGGGCCGAGCAGTACTTC.

Turning to this clone: The same CDR3 is also encoded by other DNA sequences in this sample. The V call is TRBV15, the J call TRBJ1-2; 9 nucleotides align to TRBD1. Germline V gene sequence: CDR1 LNHNV, CDR2 YYDKDF (reference sequence). Trimming removed 3 bases from V and 5 bases from J; junction bases left unmatched: 4. The CDR3 is 14 amino acids. This chain's CDR3 is CATSRGQGGYGYTF. In nucleotides, the CDR3 is TGTGCCACCAGCAGGGGACAGGGAGGGTATGGCTACACCTTC.

The chain recombines TRBV27 with TRBJ1-5, with TRBD1 identical over 12 bases. The trim removed 6 bases at V and 5 bases at J, leaving 5 bases unmatched. The CDR3 contains 15 residues. CDR1 is MNHEY, CDR2 SMNVEV, per germline (reference sequence). CDR3 in DNA: TGTGCCAGCAGCAAGGGGACAGGGGGCGATCAGCCCCAGCATTTT. Translation: CASSKGTGGDQPQHF.

This chain uses TRBV5-1 with TRBJ2-7; D is possibly TRBD1 or TRBD2 (6 bases each). Germline-derived CDR1 and CDR2 are SGHRS and YFSETQ. This CDR3 spans 13 amino acids. Trimming took off 7 bases at V and 2 bases at J, with 13 bases between the two ends. DNA for the CDR3: TGCGCCAGCGGGTTGGGGGGCCCCTACGAGCAGTACTTC. This sequence encodes CASGLGGPYEQYF. Looking up the rest from reference TRBV5-1 and TRBJ2-7 gives the full variable domain: KAGVTQTPRYLIKTRGQQVTLSCSPISGHRSVSWYQQTPGQGLQFLFEYFSETQRNKGNFPGRFSGRQFSNSRSEMNVSTLELGDSALYLCASGLGGPYEQYFGPGTRLTVT.

The V gene is TRBV7-9, the J gene TRBJ1-6, with 9 positions matching TRBD1. This CDR3 spans 16 amino acids. CDR1 and CDR2 (germline): SEHNR, FQNEAQ (reference sequence). Trimming at V came to 8 bases and at J to 7 bases, leaving 12 bases not matched to a gene. In nucleotides, the CDR3 is TGTGCCAGCGGAAGGGGCTCGGGGACAGGGAATTCACCCCTCCACTTT. Translation gives CASGRGSGTGNSPLHF.

This clone was seen a few times. The chain carries TRBV5-5 and TRBJ2-7; D is ambiguous. Germline values: CDR1 SGHKS, CDR2 YYEKEE (reference sequence). V was shortened by 7 bases and J by 0 bases, with 11 bases between the two germline ends. This CDR3 has 13 residues. Written as DNA, the CDR3 is TGTGCCAGCCGTGCCCTCGGCTCCTACGAGCAGTACTTC. This sequence encodes CASRALGSYEQYF.

The chain combines TRBV7-8 with TRBJ1-6; D unclear. The CDR3 contains 14 residues. The germline V gene encodes CDR1 SGHVS and CDR2 FQNEAQ. V was trimmed by 3 bases and J by 4 bases, leaving 7 bases between them. The CDR3 sequence is CASSFAGYNSPLHF. CDR3 sequence (DNA): TGTGCCAGCAGCTTTGCAGGATATAATTCACCCCTCCACTTT.

The gene calls are TRBV4-2 and TRBJ2-3; no definite D call. The germline V gene has CDR1 LGHNA and CDR2 YNFKEQ. Trimming stripped 1 base from V and 2 bases from J, with 10 bases between. The CDR3 sequence is 15 residues long. The CDR3 loop is CASSQGVEYTDTQYF. The DNA for the CDR3 is TGTGCCAGCAGCCAAGGAGTCGAGTACACAGATACGCAGTATTTT.

A few counts support this clone. This chain uses TRBV30 with TRBJ1-5; tentative D call: TRBD1 (5 bases). The CDR3 length is 16 residues. V shed 2 bases and J shed 4 bases, with 18 bases lying between them. Germline V gene lookup returns CDR1 GTSNPN and CDR2 SVGIG (reference sequence). The CDR3, as DNA: TGTGCCTGGAGTTTTGTAGGGGCGACGAAAAATCAGCCCCAGCATTTT. Its protein is CAWSFVGATKNQPQHF.

This clone was observed a few times. V and J are TRBV11-3 and TRBJ2-2; D is perhaps TRBD2 (7 bases). Looked up from germline, CDR1 is SGHNT and CDR2 is YENEEA. The CDR3 runs 14 residues. V was cut by 3 bases and J by 6 bases, with 11 bases left in between. The DNA of the CDR3 is TGTGCCAGCAGCTTGGGAGGGGGAGCCGGGGAGCTGTTTTTT. Its protein product is CASSLGGGAGELFF. Variable domain in full (rest from reference TRBV11-3 and TRBJ2-2): EAGVVQSPRYKIIEKKQPVAFWCNPISGHNTLYWYLQNLGQGPELLIRYENEEAVDDSQLPKDRFSAERLKGVDSTLKIQPAELGDSAVYLCASSLGGGAGELFFGEGSRLTVL.

This clone was detected once. The chain recombines TRBV12-3 or TRBV12-4 with TRBJ1-6; 10 bases map to TRBD1. The CDR3 covers 13 residues. The trim removed 6 bases at V and 7 bases at J, leaving 0 bases unmatched. The CDR3, as DNA: TGTGCCAGCAGGGGACAGGGGAATTCACCCCTCCACTTT. Protein: CASRGQGNSPLHF.

In its sample, this clone was seen once. This rearrangement joins TRBV5-5 to TRBJ1-5; D is uncertain. CDR3 length: 13 residues. Germline lookup yields CDR1 SGHKS and CDR2 YYEKEE (reference sequence). Between the trimmed V and J ends, which lost 1 base and 3 bases, there was a span of 5 bases. CDR3 loop: CASSLNFNQPQHF. Here the CDR3 DNA reads TGTGCCAGCAGCTTGAACTTCAATCAGCCCCAGCATTTT.

Remarks on this clone: An end of the junction does not agree with germline; a read error may underlie this. V is TRBV5-1 and J is TRBJ1-1; D may be TRBD1 (5 bases). Germline V CDR1 and CDR2: SGHRS, YFSETQ. The CDR3 consists of 11 residues. DNA of the CDR3: TGCGCCAGCAGCTTCGGTGACAGATCAGATTTT. It encodes CASSFGDRSDF.